The following is a TCR beta chain sequence with its context. What it binds is unknown. At one boundary the junction diverges from the germline segment, which might be a read error. The sample is drawn from a study of Graves' ophthalmopathy and Graves' hyperthyroidism. Study context: Before any treatment, peripheral blood was taken at the initial diagnosis.

Overall study findings and caveats: With roughly 69% sensitivity and 72% to 80% specificity, the model predicted ophthalmopathy progression. Ophthalmopathy and stable hyperthyroidism were discriminated by a 13-signature model, with 85% to 90% sensitivity and about 84% specificity.

CDR1 ENHRY and CDR2 SYGVKD come from the germline V gene. There are 18 residues in the CDR3. Where ophthalmopathy was absent within 18 months of follow-up, hyperthyroidism was stable. Using RNA transcripts, the TCR beta CDR3 regions were amplified. HTBI-primed first-round RT-PCR preceded second-round multiplex PCR. TCRdb ran MiXCR on the multiplex PCR reads and lists one entry per CDR3 protein. This sample has about 24,000 distinct CDR3 sequences, with 48% found just once. The TCR originated in an adult woman with stable Graves' hyperthyroidism. The V call is TRBV10-3, the J call TRBJ2-3, with D unclear. Sample: peripheral blood. The CDR3 DNA sequence: TGCGCCATCGGTGTGCTTGTTAGCCTAGAAGTTGGCACAGACACGCAGTATTTT. Protein sequence: CAIGVLVSLEVGTDTQYF.